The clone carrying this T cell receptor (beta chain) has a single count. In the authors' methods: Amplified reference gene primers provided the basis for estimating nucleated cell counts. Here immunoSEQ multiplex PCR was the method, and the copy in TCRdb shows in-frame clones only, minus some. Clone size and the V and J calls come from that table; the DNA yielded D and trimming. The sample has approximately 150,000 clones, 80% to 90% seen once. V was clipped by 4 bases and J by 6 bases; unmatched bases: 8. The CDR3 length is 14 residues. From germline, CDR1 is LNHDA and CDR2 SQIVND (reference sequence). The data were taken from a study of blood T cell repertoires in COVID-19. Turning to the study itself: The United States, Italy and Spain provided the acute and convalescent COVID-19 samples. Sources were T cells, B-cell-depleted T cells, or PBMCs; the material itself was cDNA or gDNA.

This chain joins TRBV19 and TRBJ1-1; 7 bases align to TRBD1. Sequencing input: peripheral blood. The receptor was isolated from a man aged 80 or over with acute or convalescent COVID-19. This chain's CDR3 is CASSTPGGFAEAFF. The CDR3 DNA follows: TGTGCCAGTAGTACCCCAGGGGGTTTCGCTGAAGCTTTCTTT. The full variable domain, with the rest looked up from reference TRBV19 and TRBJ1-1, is DGGITQSPKYLFRKEGQNVTLSCEQNLNHDAMYWYRQDPGQGLRLIYYSQIVNDFQKGDIAEGYSVSREKKESFPLTVTSAQKNPTAFYLCASSTPGGFAEAFFGQGTRLTVV.